The source of this TCR beta chain is a study of cytomegalovirus exposure and HLA in healthy donors. General study findings and limits: Researchers left out some V segments, among them TRBV6-2 and TRBV6-3, as indistinguishable. In an earlier analysis, productive rearrangement rates for most beta V segments clustered near 87% or 30%. In a later analysis, HLA-C alleles had the fewest associated TCRs, DRB1 alleles the most.

Germline V lookup: CDR1 SEHNR, CDR2 FQNEAQ (reference sequence). The CDR3 is 16 amino acids. V lost 5 bases and J 1 base, leaving 14 bases between the germline ends. There were likely unrecorded immune exposures, though donors were nominally healthy when sampled. The PCR was carried out with 60 Vbeta primers and 13 Jbeta primers. Libraries were prepared by immunoSEQ multiplex PCR; TCRdb keeps only in-frame clonotypes and omits some of them. The sample shows about 180,000 clones, about 77% of them seen only once. With regard to this clone: Its antigen is unidentified.

V is TRBV7-9 and J is TRBJ2-2; tentative D call: TRBD1 (6 bases). The sequencing input was PBMCs. This clonotype was sampled from a man younger than 45 in good health and CMV-seronegative. The CDR3: CASSRPGQLNTGELFF. CDR3 DNA: TGTGCCAGCAGCCGTCCCGGACAGTTGAACACCGGGGAGCTGTTTTTT.